This entry concerns a single TCR beta chain. Ten or more counts support this clone. Its recognized antigen is unknown. No much larger clone is present one base from it, and per-base qualities are unavailable. Library preparation employed PCR. Sequencer: Illumina HiSeq 4000. The TCR beta-chain CDR3 region of each patient was profiled by high-throughput sequencing. Per the source publication's procedure: A classifier to discriminate distant-metastatic papillary thyroid cancer patients was built from CDR3 differences across clinicopathological groups. Repertoire diversity was assessed with the Shannon index, and tumor-blood repertoire similarity with the Morisita-Horn index. Clones were called with MiXCR by TCRdb after fastp trimmed the public reads at Q25, and only in-frame beta chains were retained. These V and J calls are TCRdb output, not the study's own analysis. The sample data list about 69,000 clones, and 12% to 15% of these were observed just once. About 6.5% of the sample comes from the top ten.

No patient had received any treatment before thyroid surgery. Patient clinical samples collected from the early 2010s to the late 2010s were retrospectively analysed using T-cell receptor beta sequencing. The data were taken from a study of metastatic and nonmetastatic thyroid tumors (dated by TCRdb to 2018 to 2020). Broadly, across the study: The researchers compared repertoires between peripheral blood samples and tumor or nodule tissue samples from patients with malignant or benign thyroid disease.

Trimming removed 1 base from V and 1 base from J, leaving 16 bases between the germline ends. The CDR3 spans 16 residues, from the cysteine through the phenylalanine. Left in the record is the CDR3 DNA by itself, 48 bases read in frame from the first base. The germline V gene (reference sequence) supplies CDR1 GTSNPN and CDR2 SVGIG. Results and caveats for the whole study, not just this receptor: In both blood and tumor samples, malignant tumors were reported to have significantly higher TCR beta diversity than benign nodules.

The chain is made from TRBV30 and TRBJ2-5; TRBD1 is perhaps the D gene, given 5 matching bases. The clonotype comes from a male donor with papillary thyroid cancer or a benign thyroid nodule (not recorded which). Some clones in this sample may be carry-over from other donors' samples. The material sequenced was blood. At the DNA level, the sequence is TGTGCCTGGAGTGAATACCCACGAAGGGGCCAAGAGACCCAGTACTTC. Its product reads: CAWSEYPRRGQETQYF. The reference TRBV30 and TRBJ2-5 proteins fill in what lies around the CDR3, so the full variable domain reads SQTIHQWPATLVQPVGSPLSLECTVEGTSNPNLYWYRQAAGRGLQLLFYSVGIGQISSEVPQNLSASRPQDRQFILSSKKLLLSDSGFYLCAWSEYPRRGQETQYFGPGTRLLVL.